The T cell receptor (beta chain) under discussion was sequenced for a study of T cells in Graves' hyperthyroidism and ophthalmopathy. TCR beta CDR3 sequences were amplified from RNA transcripts. During a first-round RT-PCR of the TCR CDR3, the HTBI primer set was used. TCRdb redid the calling of the multiplex PCR reads with MiXCR, one entry per CDR3 protein. The table records fewer than 700,000 distinct CDR3 sequences, 15% to 20% of them present only once. This clonotype was counted at least ten times. The CDR3 contains 11 residues. V was trimmed by 3 bases and J by 10 bases, leaving 12 bases between them. Germline CDR1 GTSNPN, CDR2 SVGIG (reference sequence).

Sequencing input: blood. The TCR sequence derives from a woman in her thirties with Graves' hyperthyroidism. The J gene is TRBJ1-1, the V gene TRBV30; D is possibly TRBD1 (5 bases). The DNA for the CDR3 is TGTGCCTGGAGCAACGGGAGGGGAGCTTTCTTT. Translation gives CAWSNGRGAFF.